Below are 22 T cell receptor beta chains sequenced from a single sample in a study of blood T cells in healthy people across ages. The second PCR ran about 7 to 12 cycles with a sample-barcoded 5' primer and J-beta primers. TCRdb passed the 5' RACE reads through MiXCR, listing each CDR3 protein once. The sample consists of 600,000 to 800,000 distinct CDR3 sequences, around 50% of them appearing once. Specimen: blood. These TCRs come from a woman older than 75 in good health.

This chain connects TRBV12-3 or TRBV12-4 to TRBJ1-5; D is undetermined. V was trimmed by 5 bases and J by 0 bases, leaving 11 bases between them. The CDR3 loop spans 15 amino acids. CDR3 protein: CASSKDGYSNQPQHF. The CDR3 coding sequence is TGTGCCAGCAGTAAGGACGGATATAGCAATCAGCCCCAGCATTTT.

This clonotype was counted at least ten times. The CDR3 reads CASSSTSGGTDTQYF. CDR3 bases: TGTGCCAGCAGTTCGACTAGCGGTGGTACAGATACGCAGTATTTT. The chain is built from TRBV6-4 and TRBJ2-3; 9 nucleotides align to TRBD2. The CDR3 contains 15 residues. Germline CDR1 reads MRHNA; CDR2 reads SNTAGT. The V gene end was trimmed by 5 bases and the J gene end by 3 bases; junction bases not matched to a gene: 6.

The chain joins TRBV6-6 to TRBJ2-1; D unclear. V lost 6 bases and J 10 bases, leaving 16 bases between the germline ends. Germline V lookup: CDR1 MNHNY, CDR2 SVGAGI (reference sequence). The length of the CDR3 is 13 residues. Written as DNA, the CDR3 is TGTGCCAGCAGCCCCGGGTCCTACGAGGAGCAGTTCTTC. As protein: CASSPGSYEEQFF.

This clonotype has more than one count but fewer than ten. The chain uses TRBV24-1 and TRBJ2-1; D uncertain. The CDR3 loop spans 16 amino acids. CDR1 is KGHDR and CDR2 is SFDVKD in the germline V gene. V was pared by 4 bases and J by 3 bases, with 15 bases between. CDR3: CATSDTSFLGYNEQFF. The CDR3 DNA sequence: TGTGCCACCAGTGACACCTCCTTTTTGGGCTACAATGAGCAGTTCTTC.

The CDR3 sequence: CATSETGAGTDTQYF. The CDR3 DNA is TGTGCCACCAGTGAAACGGGAGCGGGCACAGATACGCAGTATTTT. The chain couples TRBV24-1 to TRBJ2-3, with D possibly being TRBD2 (6 bases). Germline V CDR1 and CDR2: KGHDR, SFDVKD. The V end lost 4 bases, the J end lost 1 base, and 11 bases lay between the germline ends. The CDR3 sequence is 15 residues long.

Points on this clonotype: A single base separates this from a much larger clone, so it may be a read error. For the CDR3, the DNA is TGCGCCAGCAGCCCGTTACAGGGGATCAGCACAGATACGCAGTATTTT. Protein: CASSPLQGISTDTQYF. The rearrangement joins TRBV5-1 to TRBJ2-3; TRBD1 matches 7 bases. This CDR3 is 16 amino acids long. CDR1 is SGHRS, CDR2 YFSETQ, per germline. The V segment lost 4 bases and the J segment 0 bases; nucleotides outside the gene matches: 8.

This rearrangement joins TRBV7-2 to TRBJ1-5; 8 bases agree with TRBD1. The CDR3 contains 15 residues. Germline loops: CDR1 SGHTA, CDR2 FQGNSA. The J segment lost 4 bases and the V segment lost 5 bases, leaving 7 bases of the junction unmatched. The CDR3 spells CASSPQTGANQPQHF. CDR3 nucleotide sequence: TGTGCCAGCAGCCCACAGACAGGGGCAAATCAGCCCCAGCATTTT.

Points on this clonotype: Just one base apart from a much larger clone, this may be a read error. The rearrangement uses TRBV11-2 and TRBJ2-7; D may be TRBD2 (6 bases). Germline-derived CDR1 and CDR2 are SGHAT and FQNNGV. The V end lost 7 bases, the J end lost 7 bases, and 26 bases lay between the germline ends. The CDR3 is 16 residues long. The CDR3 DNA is TGTGCCAGCACACTAGTCTGGGCGGGGCCCGACAATGAGCAGTACTTC. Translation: CASTLVWAGPDNEQYF.

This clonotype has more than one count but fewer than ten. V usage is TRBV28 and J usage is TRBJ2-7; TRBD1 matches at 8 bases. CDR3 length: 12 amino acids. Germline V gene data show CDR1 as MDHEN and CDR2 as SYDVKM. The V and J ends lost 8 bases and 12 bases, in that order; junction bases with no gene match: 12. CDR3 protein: CASGAGGQVSYF. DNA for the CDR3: TGTGCCAGCGGGGCAGGGGGCCAGGTTTCGTACTTC.

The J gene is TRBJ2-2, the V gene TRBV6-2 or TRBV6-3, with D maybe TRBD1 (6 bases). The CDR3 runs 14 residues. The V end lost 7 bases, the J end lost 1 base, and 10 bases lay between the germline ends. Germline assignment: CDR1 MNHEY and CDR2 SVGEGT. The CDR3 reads CASKKTGNTGELFF. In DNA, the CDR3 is TGTGCCAGCAAAAAGACAGGGAACACCGGGGAGCTGTTTTTT.

The CDR3 sequence is CASSQKAGTTYEQYF. In DNA form, the CDR3 reads TGCGCCAGCAGCCAGAAGGCCGGGACTACCTACGAGCAGTACTTC. The J gene is TRBJ2-7, the V gene TRBV4-3, with 7 bases matching TRBD2. CDR1 and CDR2 (germline): LGHNA, YSLEER. This CDR3 is built from 15 residues. J gave up 2 bases and V 3 bases, and 7 bases lay outside the gene matches.

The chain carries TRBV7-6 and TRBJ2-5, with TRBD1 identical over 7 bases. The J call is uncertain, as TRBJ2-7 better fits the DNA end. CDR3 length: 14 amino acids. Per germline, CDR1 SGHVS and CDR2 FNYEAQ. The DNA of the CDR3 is TGTGCCAGCAGCCCCCAGACAGGGATAACCGAGCAGTACTTC. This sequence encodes CASSPQTGITEQYF.

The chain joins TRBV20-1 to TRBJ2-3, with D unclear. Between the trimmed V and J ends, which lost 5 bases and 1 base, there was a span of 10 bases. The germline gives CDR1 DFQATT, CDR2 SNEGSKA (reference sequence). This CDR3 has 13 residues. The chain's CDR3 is CSASTGRTDTQYF. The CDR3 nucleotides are TGCAGTGCTTCAACCGGGCGCACAGATACGCAGTATTTT.

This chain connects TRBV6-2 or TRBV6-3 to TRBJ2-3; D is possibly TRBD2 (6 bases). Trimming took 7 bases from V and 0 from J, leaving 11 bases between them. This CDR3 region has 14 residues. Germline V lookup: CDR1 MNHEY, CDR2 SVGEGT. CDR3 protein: CASMEGLSTDTQYF. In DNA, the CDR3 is TGTGCCAGCATGGAGGGTCTGAGCACAGATACGCAGTATTTT.

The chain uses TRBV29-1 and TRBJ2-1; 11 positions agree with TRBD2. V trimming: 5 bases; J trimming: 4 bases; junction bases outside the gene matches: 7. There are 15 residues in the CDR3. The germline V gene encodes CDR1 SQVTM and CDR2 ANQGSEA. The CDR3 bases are TGCAGCGTTTTGGGTAGCGGGAGGGGATACAATGAGCAGTTCTTC. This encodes CSVLGSGRGYNEQFF.

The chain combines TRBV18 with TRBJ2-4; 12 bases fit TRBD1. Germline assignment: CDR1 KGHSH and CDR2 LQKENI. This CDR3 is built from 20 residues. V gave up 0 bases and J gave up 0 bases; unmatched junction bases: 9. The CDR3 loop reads CASSPPLGTGGCQAKNIQYF. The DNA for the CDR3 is TGTGCCAGCTCACCACCCCTCGGGACAGGGGGCTGCCAAGCCAAAAACATTCAGTACTTC. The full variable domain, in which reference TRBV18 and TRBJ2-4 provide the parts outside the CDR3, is NAGVMQNPRHLVRRRGQEARLRCSPMKGHSHVYWYRQLPEEGLKFMVYLQKENIIDESGMPKERFSAEFPKEGPSILRIQQVVRGDSAAYFCASSPPLGTGGCQAKNIQYFGAGTRLSVL.

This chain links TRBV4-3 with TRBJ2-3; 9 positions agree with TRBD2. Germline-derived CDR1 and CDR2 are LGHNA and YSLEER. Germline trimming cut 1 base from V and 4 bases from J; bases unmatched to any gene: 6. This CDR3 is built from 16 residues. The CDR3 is CASSQVSGGAADTQYF. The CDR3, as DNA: TGCGCCAGCAGCCAAGTTAGCGGGGGAGCTGCAGATACGCAGTATTTT.

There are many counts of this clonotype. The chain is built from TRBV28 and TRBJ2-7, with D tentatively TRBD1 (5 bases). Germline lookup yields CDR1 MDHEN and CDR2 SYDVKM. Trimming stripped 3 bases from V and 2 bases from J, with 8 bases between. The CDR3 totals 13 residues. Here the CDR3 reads CASSFDRPYEQYF. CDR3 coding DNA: TGTGCCAGCAGTTTCGACAGACCCTACGAGCAGTACTTC.

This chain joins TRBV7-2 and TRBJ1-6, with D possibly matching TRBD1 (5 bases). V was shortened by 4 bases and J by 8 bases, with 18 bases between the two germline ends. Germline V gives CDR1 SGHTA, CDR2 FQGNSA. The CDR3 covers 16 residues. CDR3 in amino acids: CASSSQFGQGYSPLHF. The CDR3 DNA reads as TGTGCCAGCAGCTCCCAATTCGGGCAGGGCTATTCACCCCTCCACTTT.

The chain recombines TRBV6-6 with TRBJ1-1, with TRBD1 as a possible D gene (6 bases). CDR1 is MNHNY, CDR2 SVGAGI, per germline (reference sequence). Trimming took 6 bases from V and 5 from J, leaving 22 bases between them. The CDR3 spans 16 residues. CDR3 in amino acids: CASRFRDSGAKTEAFF. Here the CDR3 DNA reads TGTGCCAGCAGGTTCCGGGACTCAGGGGCAAAAACTGAAGCTTTCTTT.

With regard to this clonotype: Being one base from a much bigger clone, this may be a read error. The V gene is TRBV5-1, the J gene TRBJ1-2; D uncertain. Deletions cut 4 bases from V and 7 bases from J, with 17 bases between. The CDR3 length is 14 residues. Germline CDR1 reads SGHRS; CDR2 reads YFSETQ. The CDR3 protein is CASSEGQTYCGYTF. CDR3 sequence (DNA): TGCGCCAGCAGCGAGGGCCAGACCTACTGTGGCTACACCTTC.

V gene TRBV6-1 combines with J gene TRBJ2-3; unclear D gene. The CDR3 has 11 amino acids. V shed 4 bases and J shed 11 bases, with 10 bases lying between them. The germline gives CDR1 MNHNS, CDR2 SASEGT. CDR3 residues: CASSVGCGQYF. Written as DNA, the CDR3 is TGTGCCAGCAGTGTGGGATGCGGGCAGTATTTT.